This T cell receptor beta chain is from a study of brain T cells in children with intractable seizures. Findings and caveats of the study: Only CDR3 sequence similarity suggested viral specificity, without known HCMV serostatus. Pre-surgery blood may have been undersampled, hiding some clones.

A note on this clone: What it binds is not known.

The method was immunoSEQ multiplex PCR; TCRdb's version includes in-frame clones alone and lacks a portion of them. The table lists hundreds of thousands of clones, over 85% of them singletons, with around 5% in the top ten. The CDR3 length is 15 residues. Germline CDR1 reads SNHLY; CDR2 reads FYNNEI. V lost 2 bases and J lost 3; bases outside the gene matches: 7. As for time point: blood from clinic visit 5 months post-surgery; TSC patient then seizure free. Only cases whose brain tissue showed the highest T cell transcript signatures were sequenced. This sequence joins TRBV2 and TRBJ2-7; 7 nucleotides agree with TRBD1. The receptor was derived from a boy in the first two years of life with tuberous sclerosis and intractable seizures. The source material was peripheral blood, sampled about 5 months after surgery. CDR3 bases: TGTGCCAGCAGTGAATTTATCGCAGGGGGCTACGAGCAGTACTTC. Residues: CASSEFIAGGYEQYF.